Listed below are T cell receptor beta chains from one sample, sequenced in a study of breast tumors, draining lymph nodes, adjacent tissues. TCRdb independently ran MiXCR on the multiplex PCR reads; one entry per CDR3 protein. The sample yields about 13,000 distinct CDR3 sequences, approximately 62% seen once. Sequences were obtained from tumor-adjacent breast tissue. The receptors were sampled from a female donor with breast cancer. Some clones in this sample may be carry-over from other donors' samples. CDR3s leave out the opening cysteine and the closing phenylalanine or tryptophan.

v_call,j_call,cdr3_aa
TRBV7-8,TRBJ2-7,ASRFDPYDEQY
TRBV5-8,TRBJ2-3,ASSLYGGDTQY
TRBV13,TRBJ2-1,ASSISSGPNEQF
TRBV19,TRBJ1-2,ASHHRQGSRYGYT
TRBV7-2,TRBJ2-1,ASSPGLAGGGNGQF
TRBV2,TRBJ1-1,ASPRQGKDAEAF
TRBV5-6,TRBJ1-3,ASSVSTGTGNTIY
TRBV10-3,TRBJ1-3,AISEGGDVVGGTIY
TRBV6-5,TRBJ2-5,ASSHPGQEGQY
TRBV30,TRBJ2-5,AWSLGTGGIETQY
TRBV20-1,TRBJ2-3,SARTSGSLDTQY
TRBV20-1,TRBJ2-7,SAREVTATSYEQY
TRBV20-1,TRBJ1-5,SARRSNQPQH
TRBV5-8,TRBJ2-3,ASSLDQVTDTQY
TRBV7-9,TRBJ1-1,ASSLDRGATEAF
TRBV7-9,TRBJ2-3,ASSQTSGGTSTDPQY
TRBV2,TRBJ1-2,ASSVGTGNGYT
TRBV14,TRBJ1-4,ASSQDRGREKLF
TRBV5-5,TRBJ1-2,ASSGLGYGYT
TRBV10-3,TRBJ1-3,AISESQGTGNTIY
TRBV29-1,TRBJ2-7,SVGDRGSHEQY
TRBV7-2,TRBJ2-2,ASSLGSLGELF
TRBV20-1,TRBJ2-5,SARVRETQY
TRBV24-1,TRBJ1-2,ATSDFGTALT
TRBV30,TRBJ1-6,AWRKGVGTDSLSYNSPLH